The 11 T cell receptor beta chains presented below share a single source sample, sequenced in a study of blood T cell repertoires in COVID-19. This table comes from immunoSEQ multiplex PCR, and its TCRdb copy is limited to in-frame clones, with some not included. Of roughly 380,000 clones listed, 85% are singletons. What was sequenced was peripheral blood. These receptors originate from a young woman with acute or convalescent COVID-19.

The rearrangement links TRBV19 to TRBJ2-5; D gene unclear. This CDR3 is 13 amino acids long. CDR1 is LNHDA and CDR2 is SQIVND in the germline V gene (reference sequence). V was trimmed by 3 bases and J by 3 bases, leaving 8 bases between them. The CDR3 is CASSIEPKETQYF. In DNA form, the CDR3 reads TGTGCCAGTAGTATCGAGCCCAAAGAGACCCAGTACTTC.

CDR3 DNA: TGTGCCAGCAGCCTCGGACGGCTGGGGCAGGGGGCCTGGGATACGCAGTATTTT. Protein sequence: CASSLGRLGQGAWDTQYF. The gene calls are TRBV3-1 (or the pseudogene TRBV3-2) and TRBJ2-3, with 8 positions matching TRBD1. The CDR3 spans 18 residues. V shed 4 bases, J shed 6 bases, and the junction held 18 bases outside the gene matches. Germline V gene data show CDR1 as LGHDT and CDR2 as YNNKEL (reference sequence).

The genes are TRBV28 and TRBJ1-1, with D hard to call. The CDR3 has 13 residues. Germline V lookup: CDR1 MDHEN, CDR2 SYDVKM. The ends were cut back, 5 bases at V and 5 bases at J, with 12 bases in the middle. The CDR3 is CASSRGIRTEAFF. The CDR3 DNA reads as TGTGCCAGCAGTCGGGGAATAAGAACTGAAGCTTTCTTT. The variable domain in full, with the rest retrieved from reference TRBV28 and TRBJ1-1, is DVKVTQSSRYLVKRTGEKVFLECVQDMDHENMFWYRQDPGLGLRLIYFSYDVKMKEKGDIPEGYSVSREKKERFSLILESASTNQTSMYLCASSRGIRTEAFFGQGTRLTVV.

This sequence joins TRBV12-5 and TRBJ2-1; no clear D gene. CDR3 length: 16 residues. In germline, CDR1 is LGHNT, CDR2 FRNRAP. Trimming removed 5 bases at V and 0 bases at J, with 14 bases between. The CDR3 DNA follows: TGTGCTAGTGGTCTCCCTTACTCAGGCTCCTACAATGAGCAGTTCTTC. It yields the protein CASGLPYSGSYNEQFF.

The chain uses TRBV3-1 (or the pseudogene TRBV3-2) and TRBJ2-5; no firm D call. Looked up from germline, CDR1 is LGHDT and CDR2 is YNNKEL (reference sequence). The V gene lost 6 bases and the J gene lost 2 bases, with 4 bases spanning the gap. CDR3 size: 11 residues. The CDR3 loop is CASSLQETQYF. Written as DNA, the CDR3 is TGTGCCAGCAGTCTACAAGAGACCCAGTACTTC.

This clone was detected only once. The chain's CDR3 is CASSLDTGGYGYTF. The DNA of the CDR3 is TGTGCCAGCAGCTTAGATACAGGGGGGTATGGCTACACCTTC. This chain connects TRBV7-6 to TRBJ1-2; TRBD1 agrees at 8 bases. Germline CDR1 reads SGHVS; CDR2 reads FNYEAQ. Germline trimming cut 1 base from V and 5 bases from J; bases unmatched to any gene: 3. The CDR3 consists of 14 residues.

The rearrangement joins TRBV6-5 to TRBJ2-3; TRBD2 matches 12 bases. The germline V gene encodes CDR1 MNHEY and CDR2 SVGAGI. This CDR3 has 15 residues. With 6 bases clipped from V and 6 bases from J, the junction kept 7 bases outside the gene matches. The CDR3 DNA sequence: TGTGCCAGCAGGGTGACTAGCGGGGGAGGTGATACGCAGTATTTT. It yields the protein CASRVTSGGGDTQYF.

The CDR3 here is CASSFSPPTSSYNEQFF. The CDR3 DNA reads as TGTGCCAGCAGTTTTAGTCCTCCGACTAGTTCCTACAATGAGCAGTTCTTC. J is TRBJ2-1 and V is TRBV2; TRBD2 might be the D (6 bases). V was clipped by 5 bases and J by 1 base, with 18 bases between them. Per the germline V gene, CDR1 is SNHLY and CDR2 is FYNNEI. There are 17 residues in the CDR3.

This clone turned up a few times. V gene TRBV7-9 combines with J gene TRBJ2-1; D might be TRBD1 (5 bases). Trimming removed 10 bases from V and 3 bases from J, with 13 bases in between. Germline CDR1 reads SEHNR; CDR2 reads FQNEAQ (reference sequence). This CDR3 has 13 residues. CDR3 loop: CATTGALYNEQFF. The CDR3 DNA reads TGTGCCACCACAGGAGCCCTCTACAATGAGCAGTTCTTC. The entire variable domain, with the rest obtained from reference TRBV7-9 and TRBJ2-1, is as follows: DTGVSQNPRHKITKRGQNVTFRCDPISEHNRLYWYRQTLGQGPEFLTYFQNEAQLEKSRLLSDRFSAERPKGSFSTLEIQRTEQGDSAMYLCATTGALYNEQFFGPGTRLTVL.

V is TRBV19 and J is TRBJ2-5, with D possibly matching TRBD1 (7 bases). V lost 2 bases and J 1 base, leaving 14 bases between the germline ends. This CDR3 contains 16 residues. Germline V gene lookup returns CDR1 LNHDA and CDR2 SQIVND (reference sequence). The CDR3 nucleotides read TGTGCCAGTAGTATATTAGGGGGGACAGCCCAAGAGACCCAGTACTTC. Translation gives CASSILGGTAQETQYF.

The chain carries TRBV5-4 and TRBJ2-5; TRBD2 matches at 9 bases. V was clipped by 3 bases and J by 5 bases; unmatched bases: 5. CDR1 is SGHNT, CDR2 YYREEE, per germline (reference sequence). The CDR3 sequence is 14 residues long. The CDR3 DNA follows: TGTGCCAGCAGCTCCCAGCGGGGGGACGAGACCCAGTACTTC. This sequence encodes CASSSQRGDETQYF.